The clone carrying this T cell receptor (beta chain) was observed a handful of times. The antigen remains undetermined. TCRdb re-derived calls from the 5' RACE reads in MiXCR, one entry per CDR3 protein. This table holds around 500,000 distinct CDR3 sequences, 13% to 15% found once. The data were taken from a study of identical twins. The V segment lost 7 bases and the J segment 3 bases; nucleotides outside the gene matches: 9. Germline V gives CDR1 SGHVS, CDR2 FQNEAQ. The CDR3 totals 15 residues. The study, taken as a whole, reports: A partial confounding effect on zero-insertion analyses could come from invariant MAIT and iNKT cells.

The sample was also reused in another study, on yellow fever vaccine responses in identical twins.

J is TRBJ2-7 and V is TRBV7-8, with 10 bases that match TRBD2. The receptor's source is a woman younger than 35 in good health. The sample was CD4+ T cells sorted from blood. CDR3 loop: CASMIELAGVYEQYF. The CDR3, as DNA: TGTGCCAGCATGATTGAGCTAGCGGGAGTCTACGAGCAGTACTTC.